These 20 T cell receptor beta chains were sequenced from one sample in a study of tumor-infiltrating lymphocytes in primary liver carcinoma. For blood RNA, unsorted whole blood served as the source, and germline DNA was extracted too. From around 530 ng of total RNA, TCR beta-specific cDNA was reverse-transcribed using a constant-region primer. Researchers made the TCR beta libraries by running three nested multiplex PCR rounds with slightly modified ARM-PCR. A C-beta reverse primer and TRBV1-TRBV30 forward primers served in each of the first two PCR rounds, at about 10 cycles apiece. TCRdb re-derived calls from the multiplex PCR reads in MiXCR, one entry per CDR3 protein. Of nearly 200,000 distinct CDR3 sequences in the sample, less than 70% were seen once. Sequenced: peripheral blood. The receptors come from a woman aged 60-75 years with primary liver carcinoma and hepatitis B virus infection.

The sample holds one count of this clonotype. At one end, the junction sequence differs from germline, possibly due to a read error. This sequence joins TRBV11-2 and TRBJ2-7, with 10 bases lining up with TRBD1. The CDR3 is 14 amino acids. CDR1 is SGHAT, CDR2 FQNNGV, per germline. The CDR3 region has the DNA TGTGCCATCAGCTTCGACAGGGGGCTAGGAGAGCCGTACTTC. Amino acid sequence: CAISFDRGLGEPYF. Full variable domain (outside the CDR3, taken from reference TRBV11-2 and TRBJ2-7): EAGVAQSPRYKIIEKRQSVAFWCNPISGHATLYWYQQILGQGPKLLIQFQNNGVVDDSQLPKDRFSAERLKGVDSTLKIQPAKLEDSAVYLCAISFDRGLGEPYFGPGTRLTVT.

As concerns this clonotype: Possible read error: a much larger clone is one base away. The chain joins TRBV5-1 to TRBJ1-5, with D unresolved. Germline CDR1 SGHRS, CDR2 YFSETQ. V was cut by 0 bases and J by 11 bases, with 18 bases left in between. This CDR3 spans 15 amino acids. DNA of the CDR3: TGCGCCAGCAGCTTGGGAGTTGGTGGGCAACAGACCCAGCATTTT. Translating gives CASSLGVGGQQTQHF.

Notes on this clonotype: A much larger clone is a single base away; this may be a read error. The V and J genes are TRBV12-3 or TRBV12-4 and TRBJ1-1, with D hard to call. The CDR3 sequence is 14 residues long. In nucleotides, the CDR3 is TGTGCCAGCAGTCCTGCGGGGTCGAACTCTGAAGCTTTCTTT. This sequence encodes CASSPAGSNSEAFF.

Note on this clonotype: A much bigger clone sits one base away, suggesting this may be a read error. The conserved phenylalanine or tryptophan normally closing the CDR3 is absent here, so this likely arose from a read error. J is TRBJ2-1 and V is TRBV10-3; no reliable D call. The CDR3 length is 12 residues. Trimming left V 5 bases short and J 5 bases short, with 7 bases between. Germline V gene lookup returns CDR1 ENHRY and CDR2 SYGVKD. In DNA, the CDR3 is TGTGCCATCAGTCGCCCAAACAATGAGCAGTTCCTC. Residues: CAISRPNNEQFL.

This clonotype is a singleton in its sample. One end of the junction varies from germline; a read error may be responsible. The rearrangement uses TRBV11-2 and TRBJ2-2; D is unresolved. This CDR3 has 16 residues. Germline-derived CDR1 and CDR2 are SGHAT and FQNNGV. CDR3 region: CVSSSTSRMNTGELFF. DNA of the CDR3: TGTGTCAGCAGCTCCACGAGCAGGATGAACACCGGGGAGCTGTTTTTT. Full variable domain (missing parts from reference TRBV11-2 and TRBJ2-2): EAGVAQSPRYKIIEKRQSVAFWCNPISGHATLYWYQQILGQGPKLLIQFQNNGVVDDSQLPKDRFSAERLKGVDSTLKIQPAKLEDSAVYLCVSSSTSRMNTGELFFGEGSRLTVL.

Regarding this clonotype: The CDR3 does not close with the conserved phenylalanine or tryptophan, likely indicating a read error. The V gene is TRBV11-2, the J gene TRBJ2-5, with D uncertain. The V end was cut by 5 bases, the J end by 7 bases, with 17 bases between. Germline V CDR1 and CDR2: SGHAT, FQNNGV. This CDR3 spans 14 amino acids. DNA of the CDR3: TGTGCCAGCAGCCCCGTGGTCCCCCGGGTGACCCAGTACTCC. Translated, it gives CASSPVVPRVTQYS.

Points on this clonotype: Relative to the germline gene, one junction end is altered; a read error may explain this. The CDR3 here is CVSTLRGATNEKLFF. The DNA for the CDR3 is TGTGTCAGCACCCTTCGAGGGGCAACTAATGAAAAACTGTTTTTT. This chain connects TRBV6-5 to TRBJ1-4; D is perhaps TRBD1 (5 bases). Germline lookup yields CDR1 MNHEY and CDR2 SVGAGI. There are 15 residues in the CDR3.

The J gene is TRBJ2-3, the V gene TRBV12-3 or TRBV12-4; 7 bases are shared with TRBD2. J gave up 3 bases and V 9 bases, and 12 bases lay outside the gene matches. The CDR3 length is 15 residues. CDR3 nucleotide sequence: TGTGCCAGTGTGCTAGCGGTAGTTGGTACAGATACGCAGTATTTT. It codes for CASVLAVVGTDTQYF.

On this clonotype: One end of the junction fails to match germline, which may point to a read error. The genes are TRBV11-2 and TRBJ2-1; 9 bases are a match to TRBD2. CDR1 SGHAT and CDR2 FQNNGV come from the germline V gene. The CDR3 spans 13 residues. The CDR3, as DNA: TGTGCCAGCACCTTAGCGGGAGACAATGAGCAGTTCTTC. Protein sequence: CASTLAGDNEQFF.

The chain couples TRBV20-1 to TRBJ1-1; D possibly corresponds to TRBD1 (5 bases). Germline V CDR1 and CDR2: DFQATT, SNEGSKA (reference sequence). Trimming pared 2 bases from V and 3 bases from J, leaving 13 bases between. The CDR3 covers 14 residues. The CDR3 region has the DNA TGCAGTGCTAGATTTGATAGGGGAGACACTGAAGCTTTCTTT. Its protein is CSARFDRGDTEAFF.

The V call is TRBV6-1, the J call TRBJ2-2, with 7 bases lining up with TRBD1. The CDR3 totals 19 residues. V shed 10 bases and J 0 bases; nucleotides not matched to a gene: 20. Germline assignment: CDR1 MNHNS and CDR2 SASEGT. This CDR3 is CATPGRQGQRKTNTGELFF. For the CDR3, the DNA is TGTGCCACCCCGGGAAGACAGGGCCAGCGGAAAACGAACACCGGGGAGCTGTTTTTT.

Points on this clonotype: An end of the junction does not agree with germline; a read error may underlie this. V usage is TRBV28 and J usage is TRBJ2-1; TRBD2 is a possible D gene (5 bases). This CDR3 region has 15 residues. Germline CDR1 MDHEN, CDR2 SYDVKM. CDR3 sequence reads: CASSFLAPSYNEQFF. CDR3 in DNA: TGTGCCAGCAGTTTCTTAGCGCCCTCCTACAATGAGCAGTTTTTC.

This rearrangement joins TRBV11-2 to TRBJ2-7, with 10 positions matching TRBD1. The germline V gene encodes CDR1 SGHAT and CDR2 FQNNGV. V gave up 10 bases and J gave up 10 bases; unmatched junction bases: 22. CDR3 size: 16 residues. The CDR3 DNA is TGTGCCAACAGATTAATCCCGGGACAGGGGATTGGGGAACAGTACTTC. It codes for CANRLIPGQGIGEQYF.

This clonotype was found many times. CDR3 region: CSVAGTYGYTF. CDR3 bases: TGCAGCGTAGCCGGGACCTATGGCTACACCTTC. This chain uses TRBV29-1 with TRBJ1-2; a weak D match, TRBD1 (5 bases). Germline values: CDR1 SQVTM, CDR2 ANQGSEA. The ends were cut back, 6 bases at V and 4 bases at J, with 9 bases in the middle. The length of the CDR3 is 11 residues.

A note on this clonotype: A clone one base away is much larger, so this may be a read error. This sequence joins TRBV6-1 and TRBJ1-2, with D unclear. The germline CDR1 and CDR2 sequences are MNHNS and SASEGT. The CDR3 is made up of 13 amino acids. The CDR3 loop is CASSEGRGDGCTF. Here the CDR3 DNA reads TGTGCCAGCAGTGAAGGACGAGGAGATGGCTGCACCTTC.

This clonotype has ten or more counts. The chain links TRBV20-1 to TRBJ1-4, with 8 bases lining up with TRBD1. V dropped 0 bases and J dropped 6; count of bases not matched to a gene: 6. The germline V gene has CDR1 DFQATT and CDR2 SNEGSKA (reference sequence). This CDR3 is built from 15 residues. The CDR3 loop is CSAREPGQEYEKLFF. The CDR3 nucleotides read TGCAGTGCTAGAGAACCGGGACAGGAATATGAAAAACTGTTTTTT.

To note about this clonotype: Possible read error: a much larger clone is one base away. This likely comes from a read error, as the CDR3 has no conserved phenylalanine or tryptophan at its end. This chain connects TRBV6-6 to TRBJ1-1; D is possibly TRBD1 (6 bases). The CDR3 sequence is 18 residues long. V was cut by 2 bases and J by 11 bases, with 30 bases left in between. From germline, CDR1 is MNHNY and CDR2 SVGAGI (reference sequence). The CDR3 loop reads CASSYGAGVREAGARAFY. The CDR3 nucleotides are TGTGCCAGCAGTTACGGTGCAGGGGTAAGAGAGGCGGGAGCTCGGGCTTTCTAT.

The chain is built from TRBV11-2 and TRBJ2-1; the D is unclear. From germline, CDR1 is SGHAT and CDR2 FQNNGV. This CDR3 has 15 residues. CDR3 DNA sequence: TGTGTAAGCAGCTCCACCCGCTCTCAGTACAATGAGCAGTTCTTC. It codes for CVSSSTRSQYNEQFF.

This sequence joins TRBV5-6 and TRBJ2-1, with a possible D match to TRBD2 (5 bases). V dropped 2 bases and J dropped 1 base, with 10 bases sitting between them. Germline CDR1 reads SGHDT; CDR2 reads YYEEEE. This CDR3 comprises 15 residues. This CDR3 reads CASSFLTSSYNEQFF. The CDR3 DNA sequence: TGTGCCAGCAGCTTCCTTACTAGTTCCTACAATGAGCAGTTCTTC.

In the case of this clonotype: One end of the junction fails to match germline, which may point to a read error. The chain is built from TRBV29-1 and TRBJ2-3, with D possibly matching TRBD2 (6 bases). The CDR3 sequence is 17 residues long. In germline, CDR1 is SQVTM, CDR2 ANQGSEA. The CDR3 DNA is TGCAGCGTTGAACCTACCGGAATAGCGGAGCGCACAGATGCGCAGTATTTT. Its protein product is CSVEPTGIAERTDAQYF.